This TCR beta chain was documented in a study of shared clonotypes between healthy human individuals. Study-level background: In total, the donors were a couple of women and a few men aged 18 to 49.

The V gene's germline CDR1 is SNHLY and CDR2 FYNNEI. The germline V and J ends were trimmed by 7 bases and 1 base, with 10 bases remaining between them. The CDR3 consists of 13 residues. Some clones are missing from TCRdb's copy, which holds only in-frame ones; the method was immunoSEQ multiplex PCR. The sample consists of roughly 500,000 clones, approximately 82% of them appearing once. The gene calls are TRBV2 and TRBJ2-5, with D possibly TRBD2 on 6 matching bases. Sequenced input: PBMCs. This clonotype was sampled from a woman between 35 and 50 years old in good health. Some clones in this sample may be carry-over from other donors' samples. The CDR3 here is CASTRGLQETQYF. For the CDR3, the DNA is TGTGCCAGCACGAGGGGACTCCAAGAGACCCAGTACTTC.